A selection of T cell receptor beta chains follows, all from one sample in a study of blood T cell repertoires in COVID-19. Using immunoSEQ multiplex PCR, the repertoire was profiled, and TCRdb retains in-frame clones only, with some absent. Of about 220,000 clones in the sample, approximately 90% were seen once. The material sequenced was PBMCs or T cells enriched from blood (not recorded which). Source of these receptors: a woman under 30 in a cohort exposed to, infected with or recovered from COVID-19 (not recorded which). Both conserved end residues are part of each CDR3. A D gene is named only where the DNA matches it firmly. The size entry is marked missing in some rows and otherwise reads once, few, many or a size class.

J: TRBJ1-5
V: TRBV27
size: .
D: .
DNA: TGTGCCAGCAGTTTAGACCAGGATGGCAATCAGCCCCAGCATTTT
CDR3: CASSLDQDGNQPQHF

J: TRBJ1-6
V: TRBV5-1
size: .
D: .
DNA: TGCGCCAGCAGCTTGAATGCGGGGGAAAGTAATTCACCCCTCCACTTT
CDR3: CASSLNAGESNSPLHF

J: TRBJ1-1
V: TRBV10-2
size: once
D: .
DNA: TGCGCCAGCAGTGGGGGAAGGGGCCTACTGAACACTGAAGCTTTCTTT
CDR3: CASSGGRGLLNTEAFF

J: TRBJ1-2
V: TRBV6-5
size: .
D: .
DNA: TGTGCCAGCAGTTCGGCAGGGTACGGCTACACCTTC
CDR3: CASSSAGYGYTF

J: TRBJ1-1
V: TRBV18
size: many
D: .
DNA: TGTGCCAGCTCACCGGCCACGAACACTGAAGCTTTCTTT
CDR3: CASSPATNTEAFF

J: TRBJ2-5
V: TRBV5-1
size: .
D: .
DNA: TGCGCCAGCAGCCGGGGGTCTCCCCAGGCGGAGACCCAGTACTTC
CDR3: CASSRGSPQAETQYF

J: TRBJ2-7
V: TRBV21-1
size: .
D: .
DNA: TGTGCCAGCAGTAAGGGGACAGACTACGAGCAGTACTTC
CDR3: CASSKGTDYEQYF

J: TRBJ1-2
V: TRBV18
size: .
D: .
DNA: TGTGCCAGCTCACCCGTACAGGCAGACTATGGCTACACCTTC
CDR3: CASSPVQADYGYTF

J: TRBJ2-5
V: TRBV7-8
size: .
D: TRBD2
DNA: TGTGCCAGCAGCTTATTCGGGACTAGCGGGAGATACGGAGAGACCCAGTACTTC
CDR3: CASSLFGTSGRYGETQYF

J: TRBJ1-1
V: TRBV6-5
size: .
D: TRBD1
DNA: TGTGCCACCTCCGACAGGGCGAACACTGAAGCTTTCTTT
CDR3: CATSDRANTEAFF

J: TRBJ2-7
V: TRBV6-5
size: .
D: .
DNA: TGTGCCAGCAGTAGGGACTCCCAGTCCTACGAGCAGTACTTC
CDR3: CASSRDSQSYEQYF

J: TRBJ1-5
V: TRBV10-1
size: .
D: .
DNA: TGCGCCAGCAGTCAATCAGGCAATCAGCCCCAGCATTTT
CDR3: CASSQSGNQPQHF

J: TRBJ2-2
V: TRBV19
size: .
D: .
DNA: TGTGCCAGTATCCGGGCCGGGACAACCGGGGAGCTGTTTTTT
CDR3: CASIRAGTTGELFF

J: TRBJ2-7
V: TRBV12-3/TRBV12-4
size: .
D: .
DNA: TGTGCCAGCAGCCGCACAGGCCGCGAGCAGTACTTC
CDR3: CASSRTGREQYF

J: TRBJ2-3
V: TRBV7-2
size: .
D: TRBD2
DNA: TGTGCCAGCAGCTTAGGACTAGCAGGCGCAGATACGCAGTATTTT
CDR3: CASSLGLAGADTQYF

J: TRBJ2-1
V: TRBV15
size: .
D: .
DNA: TGTGCCACCAGCAGCACTGAAAGGAGCTCCTACAATGAGCAGTTCTTC
CDR3: CATSSTERSSYNEQFF

J: TRBJ1-1
V: TRBV28
size: .
D: .
DNA: TGTGCCAGCAGTACCCCCAGTGGGGCAAACACTGAAGCTTTCTTT
CDR3: CASSTPSGANTEAFF

J: TRBJ1-2
V: TRBV30
size: few
D: TRBD1
DNA: TGTGCCTGTCCCCAACCCGGGACAGGGGAAGATGGCTACACCTTC
CDR3: CACPQPGTGEDGYTF

J: TRBJ2-1
V: TRBV7-8
size: .
D: .
DNA: TGTGCCAGCTTAGGAGGAGAGTACAATGAGCAGTTCTTC
CDR3: CASLGGEYNEQFF

J: TRBJ1-1
V: TRBV9
size: .
D: .
DNA: TGTGCCAGCAGCACAACCCCGGGGATCAGGAACACTGAAGCTTTCTTT
CDR3: CASSTTPGIRNTEAFF

J: TRBJ1-1
V: TRBV4-1
size: .
D: TRBD1
DNA: TGCGCCAGCAGCCCGACAGGGTTTGAAGCTTTCTTT
CDR3: CASSPTGFEAFF

J: TRBJ1-5
V: TRBV2
size: .
D: .
DNA: TGTGCCAGCAGTGACTGGGGAGGGGGGCATAGCAATCAGCCCCAGCATTTT
CDR3: CASSDWGGGHSNQPQHF

J: TRBJ2-1
V: TRBV4-2
size: .
D: .
DNA: TGTGCCAGCAGCCCTCGGGACACCAATGAGCAGTTCTTC
CDR3: CASSPRDTNEQFF

J: TRBJ1-5
V: TRBV6-2/TRBV6-3
size: .
D: .
DNA: TGTGCCAGCAGCCCCGCGGGGGAGGGCGCCGATTATAGCAATCAGCCCCAGCATTTT
CDR3: CASSPAGEGADYSNQPQHF

J: TRBJ1-1
V: TRBV27
size: few
D: .
DNA: TGTGCCAGCAGTTCGTACCTATCCATGAACACTGAAGCTTTCTTT
CDR3: CASSSYLSMNTEAFF

J: TRBJ2-2
V: TRBV11-2
size: .
D: .
DNA: TGTGCCAGCAGCAAACATGGGCCGACGAACACCGGGGAGCTGTTTTTT
CDR3: CASSKHGPTNTGELFF

J: TRBJ2-3
V: TRBV30
size: .
D: TRBD2
DNA: TGTGCCTGGAGTATCCTCGGGAGGGCCTCCGATACGCAGTATTTT
CDR3: CAWSILGRASDTQYF

J: TRBJ1-2
V: TRBV5-1
size: .
D: .
DNA: TGCGCCAGCAGCTTGGCTGAGGGGGAAGGCTACACCTTC
CDR3: CASSLAEGEGYTF

J: TRBJ2-7
V: TRBV6-5
size: .
D: .
DNA: TGTGCCAGCAGCCCAGGGTTAGAAGTCTACGAGCAGTACTTC
CDR3: CASSPGLEVYEQYF

J: TRBJ1-1
V: TRBV11-1
size: .
D: TRBD1
DNA: TGTGCCAGCAGCCAAAACAGGGGGATGGCTGAAGCTTTCTTT
CDR3: CASSQNRGMAEAFF

J: TRBJ1-4
V: TRBV11-2
size: .
D: .
DNA: TGTGCCAGCAGCTTAGGGGGAGGTGAAAAACTGTTTTTT
CDR3: CASSLGGGEKLFF

J: TRBJ2-2
V: TRBV7-2
size: once
D: .
DNA: TGTGCCAGCAGCTTAAGTTTGAGTGCCGGGGAGCTGTTTTTT
CDR3: CASSLSLSAGELFF

J: TRBJ2-1
V: TRBV11-3
size: .
D: TRBD2
DNA: TGTGCCAGCAGCGTGACTAGCGGGGGGGCTCGCAATGAGCAGTTCTTC
CDR3: CASSVTSGGARNEQFF

J: TRBJ2-2
V: TRBV28
size: .
D: TRBD2
DNA: TGTGCCAGCAGTTCCTCGGGGGGTGCCGGGGAGCTGTTTTTT
CDR3: CASSSSGGAGELFF

J: TRBJ2-3
V: TRBV29-1
size: .
D: .
DNA: TGCAGCGTGGTTGAGGGGGCAGATACGCAGTATTTT
CDR3: CSVVEGADTQYF